This TCR beta chain is drawn from a study of cytomegalovirus exposure and HLA in healthy donors. About the study: Early on, a data release was issued that held 85 million to 95 million unique TCRs from HLA-typed donors. Whole-study results and caveats: Across donors, presence/absence analyses took sequencing depth to be roughly uniform.

Vbeta (60) and Jbeta (13) primers were used in the PCR. Generated by immunoSEQ multiplex PCR, the TCRdb table keeps only in-frame clones and is missing some. The specimen's table records roughly 200,000 clones. About this clone: As yet, its antigen is unknown.

J lost 8 bases, V lost 2 bases, and 14 bases had no gene match. The length of the CDR3 is 17 residues. Germline CDR1 MDHEN, CDR2 SYDVKM. This rearrangement joins TRBV28 to TRBJ1-2; 10 bases are a match to TRBD1. Sample: PBMCs. This receptor was taken from a girl aged 2-9 years in good health and CMV-seropositive. CDR3 sequence (DNA): TGTGCCAGCAGTTTAGGGACAGGGGAGGAGATGGTGCGGGGCTACACCTTC. The encoded protein is CASSLGTGEEMVRGYTF.